Presented here are 29 T cell receptor beta chains from one specimen sequenced in a study of blood T cell repertoires in COVID-19. Assay: immunoSEQ multiplex PCR; the TCRdb copy retains only in-frame clones and omits some. The sample shows about 100,000 clones, 80% to 90% of them seen only once. Material: peripheral blood. The receptors here all came from a human donor in a cohort sampled during active COVID-19.

V usage is TRBV9 and J usage is TRBJ1-6, with D perhaps matching TRBD1 (6 bases). The germline gives CDR1 SGDLS, CDR2 YYNGEE. CDR3 length: 14 residues. Trimming left V 3 bases short and J 11 bases short, with 15 bases between. As DNA, the CDR3 is TGTGCCAGCAGCGCTCGGACAGCTGAGCCACCCCTCCACTTT. This sequence encodes CASSARTAEPPLHF.

DNA for the CDR3: TGTGCCAGCAGCTTAGGTTACGCCGGCGGGAGGGCCGGGGAGACCCAGTACTTC. It codes for CASSLGYAGGRAGETQYF. V usage is TRBV7-2 and J usage is TRBJ2-5; 9 nucleotides align to TRBD2. Trimming took 1 base from V and 5 from J; bases not matched to a gene: 14. The CDR3 contains 18 residues. The germline V gene encodes CDR1 SGHTA and CDR2 FQGNSA.

The V and J genes are TRBV4-2 and TRBJ2-1, with 11 bases that match TRBD2. The trim removed 3 bases at V and 2 bases at J, leaving 3 bases unmatched. The CDR3 is 16 amino acids. The germline V gene encodes CDR1 LGHNA and CDR2 YNFKEQ. For the CDR3, the DNA is TGTGCCAGCAGCCAGCAACTAGCGGGAGCCTACAATGAGCAGTTCTTC. Protein sequence: CASSQQLAGAYNEQFF.

The chain carries TRBV4-2 and TRBJ2-2; 8 bases align to TRBD2. The CDR3 sequence is 16 residues long. The V gene end was trimmed by 6 bases and the J gene end by 5 bases; junction bases not matched to a gene: 11. Looked up from germline, CDR1 is LGHNA and CDR2 is YNFKEQ. The CDR3 DNA reads as TGTGCCAGCAGTCGAAGCGGGGGCGGGGGGACCGGGGAGCTGTTTTTT. Protein sequence: CASSRSGGGGTGELFF.

This clone was counted ten times or more. The genes are TRBV4-1 and TRBJ1-2; 7 bases map to TRBD1. J gave up 8 bases and V 3 bases, and 12 bases lay outside the gene matches. There are 15 residues in the CDR3. Germline V gene data show CDR1 as MGHRA and CDR2 as YSYEKL. The CDR3: CASSHPGRGRFGYTF. CDR3 nucleotides: TGCGCCAGCAGCCACCCCGGGAGGGGGCGCTTCGGCTACACCTTC.

The chain uses TRBV21-1 and TRBJ2-1; the table's D gene call, TRBD2, was not cross checked with the DNA. TRBV21-1 is recorded as a pseudogene. The CDR3 is 15 residues long. CDR3 amino acids: CASSRGDQTYNEQFF. CDR3 DNA sequence: TGTGCCAGCAGCAGGGGGGACCAGACCTACAATGAGCAGTTCTTC.

V usage is TRBV5-6 and J usage is TRBJ1-2, with a weak D call TRBD1 (5 bases). Looked up from germline, CDR1 is SGHDT and CDR2 is YYEEEE. The CDR3 has 14 residues. Trimming left V 0 bases short and J 6 bases short, with 12 bases between. The CDR3 region has the DNA TGTGCCAGCAGCTTGGCTTCGACAGCTGATGGCTACACCTTC. Translated, it gives CASSLASTADGYTF.

DNA of the CDR3: TGTGCCAGCAGCTTGAGTAGCGGAAGAGGGACAGATACGCAGTATTTT. Translating gives CASSLSSGRGTDTQYF. The chain employs TRBV5-6 and TRBJ2-3, with D perhaps TRBD2 (6 bases). Germline V gives CDR1 SGHDT, CDR2 YYEEEE. V was shortened by 1 base and J by 3 bases, with 15 bases between the two germline ends. This CDR3 region has 16 residues.

The chain joins TRBV11-2 to TRBJ2-7; D not resolved. The germline V gene encodes CDR1 SGHAT and CDR2 FQNNGV. The CDR3 is 14 amino acids. V lost 4 bases and J 1 base, leaving 11 bases between the germline ends. The CDR3 is CASSSLGVSYEQYF. The DNA of the CDR3 is TGTGCCAGCAGCTCGCTAGGAGTTTCCTACGAGCAGTACTTC.

The genes are TRBV5-6 and TRBJ2-1, with TRBD2 matching over 9 bases. With V trimmed by 4 bases and J by 2 bases, 1 base remained unmatched. The CDR3 covers 14 residues. Per germline, CDR1 SGHDT and CDR2 YYEEEE. The CDR3 loop is CASSLAGPYNEQFF. The CDR3 bases are TGTGCCAGCAGCCTAGCGGGACCCTACAATGAGCAGTTCTTC.

Here the CDR3 DNA reads TGTGCCAGCAGCTACCTAGGACAGGGGGCTGGAGATACGCAGTATTTT. This encodes CASSYLGQGAGDTQYF. This chain connects TRBV5-5 to TRBJ2-3; 11 bases match TRBD1. The germline V gene encodes CDR1 SGHKS and CDR2 YYEKEE (reference sequence). The CDR3 loop spans 16 amino acids. V lost 3 bases, J lost 5 bases, and 8 bases stayed unmatched. Complete variable domain (other parts from reference TRBV5-5 and TRBJ2-3): DAGVTQSPTHLIKTRGQQVTLRCSPISGHKSVSWYQQVLGQGPQFIFQYYEKEERGRGNFPDRFSARQFPNYSSELNVNALLLGDSALYLCASSYLGQGAGDTQYFGPGTRLTVL.

The V call is TRBV25-1, the J call TRBJ2-5, with D perhaps TRBD1 (5 bases). The CDR3 runs to 16 residues. The germline V gene encodes CDR1 MGHDK and CDR2 SYGVNS. V lost 4 bases to trimming and J lost 2 bases, with 17 bases between them. CDR3 sequence reads: CASSGNPPDTQETQYF. CDR3 nucleotide sequence: TGTGCCAGCAGTGGCAACCCTCCGGACACACAAGAGACCCAGTACTTC.

This chain joins TRBV19 and TRBJ1-2; the match to TRBD1 covers 8 bases. Germline-derived CDR1 and CDR2 are LNHDA and SQIVND (reference sequence). The ends lost 5 bases at V and 8 bases at J; junction bases unmatched: 13. This CDR3 has 15 residues. The CDR3 reads CASSPGQVTLGGYTF. CDR3 nucleotide sequence: TGTGCCAGTAGTCCGGGACAGGTAACGCTCGGCGGCTACACCTTC.

This chain links TRBV7-2 with TRBJ2-5; weak D call: TRBD1 (6 bases). Deletions cut 8 bases from V and 1 base from J, with 14 bases between. The CDR3 covers 14 residues. CDR1 and CDR2 (germline): SGHTA, FQGNSA. The CDR3 region has the DNA TGTGCCAGCGGGAAAGACAGGAGCCAAGAGACCCAGTACTTC. Amino acids: CASGKDRSQETQYF.

This clone was seen a handful of times. CDR3 nucleotide sequence: TGTGCCTGGAGTGTATCTCGGGGGAGGGATGAGCAGTTCTTC. Translation: CAWSVSRGRDEQFF. This sequence joins TRBV30 and TRBJ2-1, with 7 bases lining up with TRBD2. This CDR3 is built from 14 residues. Unmatched junction bases numbered 7, after V lost 0 bases and J lost 8 bases. Germline V gives CDR1 GTSNPN, CDR2 SVGIG (reference sequence).

The gene calls are TRBV18 and TRBJ2-7, with a weak D call TRBD1 (5 bases). CDR3 size: 14 residues. V was pared by 6 bases and J by 3 bases, with 15 bases between. CDR1 is KGHSH and CDR2 is LQKENI in the germline V gene. The CDR3 DNA is TGTGCCAGCTCCCATTCACAGGCGAGCTACGAGCAGTACTTC. Translation: CASSHSQASYEQYF.

V gene TRBV19 combines with J gene TRBJ2-1; D gene unclear. This CDR3 is built from 10 residues. Germline CDR1 reads LNHDA; CDR2 reads SQIVND (reference sequence). Trimming stripped 10 bases from V and 3 bases from J, with 4 bases between. The CDR3 sequence: CATYYNEQFF. The CDR3 nucleotides are TGTGCCACCTACTACAATGAGCAGTTCTTC.

The V gene is TRBV7-8, the J gene TRBJ2-7; D perhaps matches TRBD1 (6 bases). This CDR3 spans 14 amino acids. Germline V CDR1 and CDR2: SGHVS, FQNEAQ. The V gene lost 7 bases and the J gene lost 6 bases, with 19 bases spanning the gap. In nucleotides, the CDR3 is TGTGCCAGCACCCAAGGGGGATCTACTAGCGAGCAGTACTTC. Protein product: CASTQGGSTSEQYF.

There are a few counts of this clone. The chain recombines TRBV28 with TRBJ1-2; 10 bases are a match to TRBD1. CDR1 is MDHEN, CDR2 SYDVKM, per germline. Losses at the gene ends were 4 bases for V and 7 bases for J; bases not matched to a gene: 3. This CDR3 region has 13 residues. This chain's CDR3 is CASSYRDRGGYTF. The CDR3 coding sequence is TGTGCCAGCAGTTACCGGGACAGGGGTGGCTACACCTTC.

The V gene is TRBV2, the J gene TRBJ2-2, with 7 bases fitting TRBD1. Germline V CDR1 and CDR2: SNHLY, FYNNEI. There are 16 residues in the CDR3. The junction had 12 bases not matched to a gene; V was cut back by 6 bases and J by 5 bases. The CDR3 loop reads CASRVYGTALTGELFF. CDR3 sequence (DNA): TGTGCCAGCAGGGTTTACGGGACAGCCTTGACCGGGGAGCTGTTTTTT.

The genes are TRBV6-2 or TRBV6-3 and TRBJ2-7; D is uncertain. Germline V gene lookup returns CDR1 MNHEY and CDR2 SVGEGT. There are 18 residues in the CDR3. V was cut by 0 bases and J by 0 bases, with 18 bases left in between. CDR3 residues: CASSYSMSDSRSSYEQYF. CDR3 nucleotides: TGTGCCAGCAGTTACTCGATGAGCGACTCGAGGAGCTCCTACGAGCAGTACTTC.

The chain couples TRBV6-6 to TRBJ1-2; 10 bases map to TRBD1. In germline, CDR1 is MNHNY, CDR2 SVGAGI (reference sequence). This CDR3 region has 14 residues. With 8 bases clipped from V and 1 base from J, the junction kept 4 bases outside the gene matches. This CDR3 reads CASSRTGGNYGYTF. CDR3 DNA: TGTGCCAGCTCCCGGACAGGGGGTAACTATGGCTACACCTTC.

The genes are TRBV5-1 and TRBJ1-5; D not certain. CDR1 and CDR2 (germline): SGHRS, YFSETQ. V was pared by 0 bases and J by 4 bases, with 5 bases between. The length of the CDR3 is 13 residues. The CDR3 DNA sequence: TGCGCCAGCAGCTTGGGGACTAATCAGCCCCAGCATTTT. Translating it yields CASSLGTNQPQHF.

This chain connects TRBV28 to TRBJ2-1, with 8 bases identical to TRBD1. V lost 3 bases, J lost 9 bases, and 10 bases stayed unmatched. Germline values: CDR1 MDHEN, CDR2 SYDVKM. The CDR3 loop spans 15 amino acids. CDR3 residues: CASSFILSGGGEQFF. The CDR3 nucleotides read TGTGCCAGCAGTTTCATCCTATCAGGGGGCGGTGAGCAGTTCTTC. Supplemented by reference TRBV28 and TRBJ2-1, the full variable domain reads DVKVTQSSRYLVKRTGEKVFLECVQDMDHENMFWYRQDPGLGLRLIYFSYDVKMKEKGDIPEGYSVSREKKERFSLILESASTNQTSMYLCASSFILSGGGEQFFGPGTRLTVL.

V is TRBV30 and J is TRBJ1-1, with TRBD1 identical over 9 bases. The germline CDR1 and CDR2 sequences are GTSNPN and SVGIG (reference sequence). Trimming at V came to 0 bases and at J to 7 bases, leaving 12 bases not matched to a gene. The CDR3 covers 16 residues. CDR3 loop: CAWSVLVGQGSGEAFF. CDR3 sequence (DNA): TGTGCCTGGAGTGTACTCGTAGGACAGGGGTCTGGTGAAGCTTTCTTT.

This clone is judged medium-sized. The V gene is TRBV3-1 (or the pseudogene TRBV3-2), the J gene TRBJ2-3; D possibly corresponds to TRBD2 (6 bases). V was pared by 0 bases and J by 2 bases, with 12 bases between. The germline CDR1 and CDR2 sequences are LGHDT and YNNKEL (reference sequence). CDR3 length: 16 residues. The CDR3 spells CASSQDPGEVTDTQYF. CDR3 bases: TGTGCCAGCAGCCAAGATCCGGGGGAGGTCACAGATACGCAGTATTTT.

The chain uses TRBV7-2 and TRBJ2-3, with TRBD2 identical over 13 bases. Germline CDR1 reads SGHTA; CDR2 reads FQGNSA. Losses at the gene ends were 8 bases for V and 3 bases for J; bases not matched to a gene: 5. This CDR3 region has 15 residues. Written as DNA, the CDR3 is TGTGCCAGCTCCCGGACTAGCGGGAGTACAGATACGCAGTATTTT. It codes for CASSRTSGSTDTQYF.

The V and J genes are TRBV6-5 and TRBJ1-5, with D perhaps matching TRBD1 (6 bases). Trimming took off 6 bases at V and 3 bases at J, with 12 bases between the two ends. The germline CDR1 and CDR2 sequences are MNHEY and SVGAGI. The CDR3 spans 14 residues. CDR3 sequence (DNA): TGTGCCAGCAGGGCTGGACAGTACAATCAGCCCCAGCATTTT. Protein product: CASRAGQYNQPQHF.

The chain carries TRBV5-6 and TRBJ2-7, with a weak D call TRBD1 (6 bases). This CDR3 contains 14 residues. Germline V gives CDR1 SGHDT, CDR2 YYEEEE. Trimming pared 4 bases from V and 1 base from J, leaving 12 bases between. The CDR3 loop reads CASSPIRGSYEQYF. The CDR3 region has the DNA TGTGCCAGCAGCCCGATCAGGGGTTCCTACGAGCAGTACTTC.